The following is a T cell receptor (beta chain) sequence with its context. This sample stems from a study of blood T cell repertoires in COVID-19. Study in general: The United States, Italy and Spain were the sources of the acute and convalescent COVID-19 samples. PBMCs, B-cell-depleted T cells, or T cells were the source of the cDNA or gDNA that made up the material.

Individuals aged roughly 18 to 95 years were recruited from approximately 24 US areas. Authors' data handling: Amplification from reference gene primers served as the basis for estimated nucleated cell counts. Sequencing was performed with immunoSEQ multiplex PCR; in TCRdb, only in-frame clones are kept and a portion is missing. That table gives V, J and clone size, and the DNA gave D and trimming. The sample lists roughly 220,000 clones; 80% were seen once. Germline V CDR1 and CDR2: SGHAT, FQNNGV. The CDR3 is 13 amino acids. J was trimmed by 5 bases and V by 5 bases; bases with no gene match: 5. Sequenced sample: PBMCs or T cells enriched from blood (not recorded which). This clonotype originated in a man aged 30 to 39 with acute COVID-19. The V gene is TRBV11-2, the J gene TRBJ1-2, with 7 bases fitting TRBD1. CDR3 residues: CASSPGQMYGYTF. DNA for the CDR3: TGTGCCAGCAGCCCGGGACAGATGTATGGCTACACCTTC. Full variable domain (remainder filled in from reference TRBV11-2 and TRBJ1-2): EAGVAQSPRYKIIEKRQSVAFWCNPISGHATLYWYQQILGQGPKLLIQFQNNGVVDDSQLPKDRFSAERLKGVDSTLKIQPAKLEDSAVYLCASSPGQMYGYTFGSGTRLTVV.